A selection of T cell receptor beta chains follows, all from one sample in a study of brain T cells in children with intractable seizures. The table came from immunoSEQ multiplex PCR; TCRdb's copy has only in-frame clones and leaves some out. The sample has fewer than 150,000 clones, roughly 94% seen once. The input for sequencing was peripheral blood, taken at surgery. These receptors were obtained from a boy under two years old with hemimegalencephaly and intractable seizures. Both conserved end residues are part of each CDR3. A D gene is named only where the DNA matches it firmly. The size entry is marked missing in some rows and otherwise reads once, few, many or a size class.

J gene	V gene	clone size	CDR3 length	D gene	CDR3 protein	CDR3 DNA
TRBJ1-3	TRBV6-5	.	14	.	CASRGRISGNTIYF	TGTGCCAGCAGAGGACGGATCTCTGGAAACACCATATATTTT
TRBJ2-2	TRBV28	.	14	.	CASSLGGAGGELFF	TGTGCCAGCAGTTTAGGTGGGGCTGGCGGGGAGCTGTTTTTT
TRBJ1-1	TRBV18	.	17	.	CASSPLSRAHPNTEAFF	TGTGCCAGCTCACCCCTCTCTCGTGCCCACCCGAACACTGAAGCTTTCTTT
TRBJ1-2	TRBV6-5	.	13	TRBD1	CASARTGDYGYTF	TGTGCCAGCGCCCGGACAGGGGACTATGGCTACACCTTC
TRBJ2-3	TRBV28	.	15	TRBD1	CASSAGTGGADTQYF	TGTGCCAGCAGTGCCGGGACAGGGGGCGCAGATACGCAGTATTTT
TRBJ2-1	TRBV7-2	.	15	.	CASKGVRGGSGEQFF	TGTGCCAGCAAGGGAGTCAGGGGAGGGTCTGGTGAGCAGTTCTTC
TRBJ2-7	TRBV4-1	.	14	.	CASSQGGRSYEQYF	TGCGCCAGCAGCCAAGGGGGAAGAAGTTACGAGCAGTACTTC
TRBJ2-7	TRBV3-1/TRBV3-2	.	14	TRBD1	CASSPTGGWYEQYF	TGTGCCAGCAGCCCTACAGGGGGTTGGTACGAGCAGTACTTC
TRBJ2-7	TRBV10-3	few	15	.	CAITEGWWYYYEQYF	TGTGCCATCACCGAGGGGTGGTGGTATTACTACGAGCAGTACTTC
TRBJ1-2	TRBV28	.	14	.	CASSFPRTHYGYTF	TGTGCCAGCAGTTTTCCTCGGACACATTATGGCTACACCTTC
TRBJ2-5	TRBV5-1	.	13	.	CASSLGVAETQYF	TGCGCCAGCAGCTTAGGAGTGGCAGAGACCCAGTACTTC
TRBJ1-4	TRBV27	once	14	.	CASSGFGTNEKLFF	TGTGCCAGCAGCGGCTTTGGGACTAATGAAAAACTGTTTTTT
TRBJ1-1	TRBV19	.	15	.	CASSIVWGRVAEAFF	TGTGCCAGTAGTATAGTCTGGGGGCGGGTGGCTGAAGCTTTCTTT
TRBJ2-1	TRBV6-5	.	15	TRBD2	CASSYGGLGAWEQFF	TGTGCCAGCAGTTACGGAGGACTAGGGGCTTGGGAGCAGTTCTTC
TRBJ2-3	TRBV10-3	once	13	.	CAISDDVTDTQYF	TGTGCCATCAGTGACGATGTCACAGATACGCAGTATTTT
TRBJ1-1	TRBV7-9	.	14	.	CASSPPDLNTEAFF	TGTGCCAGCAGCCCACCGGACTTGAACACTGAAGCTTTCTTT
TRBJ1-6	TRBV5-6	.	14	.	CASSVGTSNSPLHF	TGTGCCAGCAGCGTGGGGACATCGAATTCACCCCTCCACTTT
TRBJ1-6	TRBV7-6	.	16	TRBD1	CASSLSRTGGYSPLHF	TGTGCCAGCAGCTTATCCCGGACAGGGGGTTATTCACCCCTCCACTTT
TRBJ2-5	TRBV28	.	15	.	CASSPTLGPSGTQYF	TGTGCCAGCAGTCCTACCCTAGGGCCCTCGGGGACCCAGTACTTC
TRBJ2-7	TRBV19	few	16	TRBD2	CASSTRIAGGPDEQYF	TGTGCCAGTAGTACCCGAATAGCGGGAGGCCCCGACGAGCAGTACTTC